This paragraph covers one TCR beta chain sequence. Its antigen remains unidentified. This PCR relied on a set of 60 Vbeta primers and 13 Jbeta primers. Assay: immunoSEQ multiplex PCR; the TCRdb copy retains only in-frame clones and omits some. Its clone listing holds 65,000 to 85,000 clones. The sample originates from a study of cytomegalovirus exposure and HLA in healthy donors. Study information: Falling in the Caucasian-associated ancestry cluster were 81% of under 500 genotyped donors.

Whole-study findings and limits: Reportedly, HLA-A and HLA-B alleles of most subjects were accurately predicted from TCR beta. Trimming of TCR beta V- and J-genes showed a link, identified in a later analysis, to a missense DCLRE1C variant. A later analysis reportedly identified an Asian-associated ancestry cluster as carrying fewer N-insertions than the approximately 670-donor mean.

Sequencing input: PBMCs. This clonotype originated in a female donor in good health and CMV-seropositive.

The CDR3 reads CASSSIDRTYGYTF. Written as DNA, the CDR3 is TGTGCCAGCAGTTCTATCGACAGGACTTATGGCTACACCTTC. The V call is TRBV5-6, the J call TRBJ1-2; possible D gene TRBD1, 6 bases. The V end lost 5 bases, the J end lost 5 bases, and 16 bases lay between the germline ends. This CDR3 contains 14 residues. Germline assignment: CDR1 SGHDT and CDR2 YYEEEE.